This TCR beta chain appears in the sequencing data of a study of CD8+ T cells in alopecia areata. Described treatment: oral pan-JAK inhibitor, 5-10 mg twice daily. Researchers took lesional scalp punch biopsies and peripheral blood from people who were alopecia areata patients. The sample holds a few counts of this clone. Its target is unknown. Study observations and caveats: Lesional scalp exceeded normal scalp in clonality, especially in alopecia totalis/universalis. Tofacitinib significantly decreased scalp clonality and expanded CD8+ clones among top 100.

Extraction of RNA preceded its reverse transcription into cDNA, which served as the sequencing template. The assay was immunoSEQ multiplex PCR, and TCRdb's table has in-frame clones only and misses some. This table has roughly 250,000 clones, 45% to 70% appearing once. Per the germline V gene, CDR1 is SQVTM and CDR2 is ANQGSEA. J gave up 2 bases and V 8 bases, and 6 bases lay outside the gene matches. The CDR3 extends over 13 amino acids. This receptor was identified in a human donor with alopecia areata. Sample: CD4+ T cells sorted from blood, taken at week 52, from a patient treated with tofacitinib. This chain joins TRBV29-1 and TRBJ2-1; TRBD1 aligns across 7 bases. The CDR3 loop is CSLRQGAYNEQFF. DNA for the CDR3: TGCAGCTTGCGGCAGGGGGCCTACAATGAGCAGTTCTTC.